This T cell receptor beta chain was observed in a study of naive and memory T cell subsets (dated by TCRdb to 2017 to 2019). For context, the study as a whole: An open-source, UMI-based TCR alpha and beta sequencing pipeline was applied to sorted naive and memory peripheral blood T cell subsets. Complete agreement was observed between the functional CMV T cell responses and the IgG serology results. RNA was DNase-treated and reverse transcribed with TCR constant-region primers, mostly using SuperScript III.

Including cysteine and phenylalanine, the CDR3 has 12 amino acids. Just CDR3 DNA is preserved here, 36 bases in frame from base 1. In the germline V gene, CDR1 corresponds to SGHTA and CDR2 to FQGNSA. Between the V and J ends, shortened by 6 bases and 4 bases respectively, the junction contains 7 bases. General study outcomes and caveats: RNA-based TCR counts may be affected by expression changes linked to T cell activation and differentiation. In both CD4 and CD8 cells, the Gini index increased while Shannon and inverse Simpson diversity decreased from naive through CM, EM and EMRA. TCR abundance followed a power law with an exponent that was different for naive and memory subsets but consistent across the three individuals. Each clonotype was defined as a single alpha or beta chain sequence rather than as a paired alpha/beta receptor. No ground truth was available to validate the repertoire findings for the naive and memory subsets. A few larger clonotypes were found in naive repertoires, especially CD8, and these larger clonotypes were possibly memory cells re-expressing CD45RA. After error correction, over 90% of naive TCR sequences appeared only once, giving much steeper abundance distributions than memory subsets.

The library was generated by UMI-ligation and nested PCR. An equimolar mix of two oligonucleotides covering both TRBC1 and TRBC2 was used as the beta constant-region primer. The ligated cDNA went through four rounds of PCR with nested alpha and beta constant-region primers together with the SP2 primer. A single-stranded oligonucleotide containing the SP2 primer and a 12-nucleotide UMI was joined to the 3' end of the cDNA by T4 RNA ligase 1. The ligation reaction was incubated at 16°C for roughly 18-25 hours. PCR2 was typically run as a SYBR Green qPCR and stopped at a predetermined threshold to prevent over-amplification. Apart from the first purification, every purification step used Agencourt AMPure XP magnetic beads. Library quantification was done by Qubit, followed by a TapeStation check on which the main peak was expected at around 650 bp. Pooled libraries were sequenced on an Illumina MiSeq with v2 2x251 paired-end kits, typically giving roughly 0.9-2.3 million reads per sample. Each sample library was pooled at roughly 4 nM, and roughly 4.5-7.5% PhiX was included to improve cluster recognition. On the study's bioinformatics: V and J genes were assigned to Demultiplexor-processed FASTQ reads by Decombinator through tag matching, with a single base-pair mismatch being allowed. UMIs were used by Collapsinator to correct both sequencing errors and frequency errors arising from PCR heterogeneity. TCRs were translated and CDR3s were extracted from the conserved cysteine to the FGXG phenylalanine by CDR3Translator, with non-productive sequences being flagged. Gini, Shannon entropy and inverse Simpson indices were computed after subsampling the repertoires to the same number of UMI-defined TCRs. Power-law fits to clonotype abundance distributions were performed by maximum likelihood within the linear range. Similar UMI counts, unique TCR numbers and clonal distributions were obtained with the pipeline and with MIGEC on one naive CD8 sample. One analysis removed from the naive repertoire any naive TCRs that were also present in any memory subset from the same donor. Repertoires were searched for approximately 7,000 CMV-associated CDR3 sequences compiled from VDJdb and a published dataset. TCRdb cleaned the public reads at Q25 with fastp, built clones with MiXCR and kept in-frame beta chains. Rows matching on CDR3 protein sequence are summarized as one entry with the most common DNA and genes. These V and J calls rely on TCRdb rather than the paper's analysis. The sample records under 150,000 distinct CDR3 sequences, 15% to 25% of which are singletons. The ten top clones hold 0.5% to 0.75% of the sample.

Separate amplification of TCR alpha and beta chain libraries was performed from the second PCR step onward. The CMV status of each donor was determined by measuring IFNgamma production from CD4+ T cells after fresh PBMCs had been stimulated overnight with CMV viral lysate. Using Miltenyi beads, CD4 T cells were first positively selected, and CD8 T cells were then positively selected from the CD4-negative fraction. After staining for CD3, CD4, CD8, CD45RA, CD27 and a live/dead dye, cells were sorted on a BD Aria II into four subsets based on CD45RA and CD27. A few healthy volunteers provided blood, and the blood of each volunteer was split into CD4 and CD8 T cells and then into four differentiation subsets. Roughly 120 ml of peripheral blood was collected from each donor, and PBMC were isolated from the blood using Ficoll-Paque PLUS density-gradient centrifugation. Sorted cells were lysed in RLT buffer, after which RNA was extracted using a Qiagen RNeasy kit and stored at -80 degrees C.

On this clonotype: The antigen it binds to is not known. Base qualities are not recorded, but no much larger clone differs from it by a single base.

This sequence uses TRBV7-2 and TRBJ1-5; confidence is insufficient to name the D gene. This TCR was sampled from a human donor in good health. The specimen sequenced was naive CD8+ T cells from blood. The sample's cell subset or site, from its label and the paper: naive T cells, CD45RA high CD27+. The CDR3 is CASSRENQPQHF. The nucleotide sequence is TGTGCCAGCAGTCGGGAGAATCAGCCCCAGCATTTT.